This is a list of T cell receptor beta chains from one sample in a study of blood T cell repertoires in COVID-19. Sequencing used immunoSEQ multiplex PCR; TCRdb keeps in-frame clones, though not all of them. The sample contains about 75,000 clones, 85% to 90% of which appear only once. The sequencing input was peripheral blood. The receptor source for this set is a human donor in a cohort sampled during active COVID-19. Each CDR3 is given without its conserved first and last residue. A D gene is named only where the DNA matches it firmly.

v_gene,d_gene,j_gene,CDR3aa
TRBV2,NA,TRBJ1-2,ASISRNYGYT
TRBV4-1,NA,TRBJ2-7,ASSQVVGRNEQY
TRBV27,TRBD1,TRBJ1-5,ASSPRDRVYQPQH
TRBV9,TRBD1,TRBJ1-3,ASSVNRGPGNTIY
TRBV5-4,TRBD2,TRBJ2-7,ASRPTSGSHEQY
TRBV5-4,TRBD2,TRBJ2-7,ASSLGLAGRSEQY
TRBV19,NA,TRBJ1-5,ASSMVQNSNQPQH
TRBV18,TRBD2,TRBJ2-1,ASSPPTSGRYNEQF
TRBV7-2,NA,TRBJ1-1,ASSWRGMNTEAF
TRBV6-5,TRBD1,TRBJ2-5,ASSSQGSYQETQY
TRBV6-2/TRBV6-3,NA,TRBJ2-5,ASSYPLLAVEETQY
TRBV27,NA,TRBJ2-2,ASRSGGELF
TRBV6-5,NA,TRBJ1-1,ASAGPPQNTEAF
TRBV7-2,TRBD1,TRBJ2-7,ASSLYNAGGPYEQY
TRBV6-5,TRBD2,TRBJ2-7,ASSSTSGGSYEQY
TRBV5-1,TRBD2,TRBJ2-3,ASSQSGESTDTQY
TRBV27,TRBD2,TRBJ2-1,ASSLSLLLAGYNEQF
TRBV4-3,TRBD2,TRBJ2-3,ASSQEMGGADTQY
TRBV30,NA,TRBJ1-3,AWRGPSRNTIY
TRBV27,NA,TRBJ2-1,ASSPSSRDNEQF
TRBV2,NA,TRBJ2-3,ASRQGYTDTQY
TRBV5-1,NA,TRBJ1-6,ASSLETGNSPLH
TRBV6-5,TRBD1,TRBJ2-7,ASSLGTGVVYEQY
TRBV5-1,NA,TRBJ1-6,ASSLAPGPPGSPLH
TRBV19,NA,TRBJ2-3,ASSPTVTTDTQY
TRBV4-2,TRBD1,TRBJ2-7,ASSQVRQGASYEQY
TRBV6-6,TRBD1,TRBJ1-5,ASSRRLPGTGGESQPQH
TRBV3-1/TRBV3-2,TRBD1,TRBJ1-2,ASSQADRAGYT
TRBV7-2,TRBD1,TRBJ1-5,ASSQQGIYQPQH
TRBV28,NA,TRBJ2-1,ASSQIYNEQF
TRBV3-1/TRBV3-2,TRBD1,TRBJ2-2,ASTQGAHTGELF